This passage covers 24 T cell receptor beta chains from one sample sequenced in a study of blood T cell repertoires in COVID-19. The table came from immunoSEQ multiplex PCR; TCRdb's copy has only in-frame clones and leaves some out. Found here are 55,000 to 75,000 clones, approximately 90% of them singletons; the top ten hold approximately 3%. The specimen sequenced was peripheral blood. The receptors originated from a man over 45 with active COVID-19.

This clone occurred a few times. The J gene is TRBJ2-5, the V gene TRBV19, with 11 bases aligning to TRBD2. V lost 5 bases to trimming and J lost 5 bases; unmatched junction nucleotides: 4. CDR3 length: 14 residues. Germline V gene data show CDR1 as LNHDA and CDR2 as SQIVND (reference sequence). The CDR3 reads CASSGGLAGETQYF. DNA for the CDR3: TGTGCCAGTAGTGGAGGACTAGCGGGTGAGACCCAGTACTTC.

J is TRBJ2-1 and V is TRBV5-1; D may be TRBD1 (7 bases). The V gene's germline CDR1 is SGHRS and CDR2 YFSETQ. CDR3 length equals 16 residues. V lost 0 bases and J 7 bases, leaving 17 bases between the germline ends. The CDR3 region has the DNA TGCGCCAGCAGCTTGGACGGGGTGACAGGGAGGAATGAGCAGTTCTTC. Protein product: CASSLDGVTGRNEQFF.

The rearrangement uses TRBV5-6 and TRBJ1-4; 9 nucleotides align to TRBD1. Germline V lookup: CDR1 SGHDT, CDR2 YYEEEE. With 6 bases clipped from V and 8 bases from J, the junction kept 14 bases outside the gene matches. The CDR3 is 16 residues long. The CDR3 sequence is CASNSDPHRGREKLFF. The CDR3 DNA follows: TGTGCCAGCAATTCTGACCCCCACAGGGGGCGAGAAAAACTGTTTTTT.

The CDR3 is CASGGQGKNEQYF. CDR3 bases: TGCGCCAGCGGGGGACAGGGTAAGAACGAGCAGTACTTC. The rearrangement links TRBV10-2 to TRBJ2-7, with 9 bases fitting TRBD1. Per the germline V gene, CDR1 is WSHSY and CDR2 is SAAADI. V dropped 8 bases and J dropped 5; count of bases not matched to a gene: 7. The CDR3 consists of 13 residues.

This chain uses TRBV14 with TRBJ1-1; D remains ambiguous. This CDR3 has 13 residues. Germline loops: CDR1 SGHDN, CDR2 FVKESK. The germline V and J ends were trimmed by 1 base and 1 base, with 4 bases remaining between them. CDR3 sequence reads: CASSQGRNTEAFF. The CDR3 region has the DNA TGTGCCAGCAGCCAAGGCAGGAACACTGAAGCTTTCTTT.

The J gene is TRBJ1-2, the V gene TRBV2, with no clear D. The germline CDR1 and CDR2 sequences are SNHLY and FYNNEI. This CDR3 spans 13 amino acids. V lost 3 bases and J lost 2, with 7 bases in between. CDR3 region: CASSEATNYGYTF. CDR3 nucleotide sequence: TGTGCCAGCAGTGAGGCGACAAACTATGGCTACACCTTC.

The chain carries TRBV6-6 and TRBJ1-1, with D possibly being TRBD1 (6 bases). CDR3 length equals 15 residues. Germline V gene lookup returns CDR1 MNHNY and CDR2 SVGAGI (reference sequence). The V and J ends lost 5 bases and 1 base respectively, with 14 bases between them. CDR3 sequence: CASSPPTGPNTEAFF. For the CDR3, the DNA is TGTGCCAGCAGTCCGCCGACAGGCCCGAACACTGAAGCTTTCTTT.

The rearrangement uses TRBV5-1 and TRBJ2-5; 9 bases are shared with TRBD1. CDR1 is SGHRS, CDR2 YFSETQ, per germline. The CDR3 runs to 16 residues. Trimming at V came to 4 bases and at J to 4 bases, leaving 11 bases not matched to a gene. The DNA for the CDR3 is TGCGCCAGCAGCCCAAAAACCACAGGGGGCCCAGAGACCCAGTACTTC. Encoded protein: CASSPKTTGGPETQYF.

The chain is built from TRBV7-2 and TRBJ1-1; weak D call: TRBD1 (6 bases). The V and J ends lost 5 bases and 4 bases respectively, with 17 bases between them. Looked up from germline, CDR1 is SGHTA and CDR2 is FQGNSA. The CDR3 is 15 residues long. In DNA, the CDR3 is TGTGCCAGCAGCCCCCAGGGGACCTCGGGCACTGAAGCTTTCTTT. It is translated as CASSPQGTSGTEAFF.

This sequence joins TRBV11-3 and TRBJ2-7, with D perhaps matching TRBD2 (5 bases). Germline-derived CDR1 and CDR2 are SGHNT and YENEEA. The CDR3 covers 15 residues. V dropped 4 bases and J dropped 0 bases, with 13 bases sitting between them. The CDR3 here is CASSSREGSSYEQYF. CDR3 nucleotides: TGTGCCAGCAGCTCCCGCGAGGGAAGCTCCTACGAGCAGTACTTC.

The chain is built from TRBV7-3 and TRBJ2-3, with D possibly being TRBD1 (6 bases). Between the trimmed V and J ends, which lost 0 bases and 2 bases, there was a span of 15 bases. Per the germline V gene, CDR1 is SGHTA and CDR2 is FQGTGA. The CDR3 has 17 amino acids. The CDR3 nucleotides are TGTGCCAGCAGCTTAACCTCGGGACATGGTCACACAGATACGCAGTATTTT. Residues: CASSLTSGHGHTDTQYF.

V and J are TRBV10-1 and TRBJ2-7; D unclear. There are 16 residues in the CDR3. The V end lost 2 bases, the J end lost 0 bases, and 14 bases lay between the germline ends. Germline V gene lookup returns CDR1 WNHNN and CDR2 SYGVQD (reference sequence). CDR3 DNA: TGCGCCAGCAGTGAGCCTGTGCTTAATAGCTCCTACGAGCAGTACTTC. Its protein is CASSEPVLNSSYEQYF.

The chain has TRBV7-2 and TRBJ2-3; D is undetermined. The CDR3 extends over 17 amino acids. Germline assignment: CDR1 SGHTA and CDR2 FQGNSA. V shed 1 base and J shed 0 bases, with 14 bases lying between them. CDR3 nucleotide sequence: TGTGCCAGCAGCTTAGGTAGGAGAGGTTCAAGCACAGATACGCAGTATTTT. This sequence encodes CASSLGRRGSSTDTQYF.

This sequence joins TRBV5-1 and TRBJ1-3; D possibly corresponds to TRBD1 (5 bases). The germline CDR1 and CDR2 sequences are SGHRS and YFSETQ. The CDR3 sequence is 16 residues long. Trimming cost V 1 base and J 1 base, with 12 bases left between them. CDR3 protein: CASSLIGDGSGNTIYF. The CDR3 nucleotides read TGCGCCAGCAGCTTGATAGGGGATGGGTCTGGAAACACCATATATTTT.

The chain couples TRBV6-2 or TRBV6-3 to TRBJ2-7; D unclear. CDR3 length equals 13 residues. V dropped 1 base and J dropped 1 base, with 5 bases sitting between them. Looked up from germline, CDR1 is MNHEY and CDR2 is SVGEGT. The CDR3 DNA is TGTGCCAGCAGTTACTGGGCTTCCTACGAGCAGTACTTC. This codes for CASSYWASYEQYF.

The chain is built from TRBV27 and TRBJ1-1; D is ambiguous. This CDR3 has 14 amino acids. V was cut by 1 base and J by 1 base, with 7 bases left in between. CDR1 and CDR2 (germline): MNHEY, SMNVEV (reference sequence). CDR3 protein: CASSLFGENTEAFF. Here the CDR3 DNA reads TGTGCCAGCAGTTTATTCGGGGAGAACACTGAAGCTTTCTTT.

V and J are TRBV25-1 and TRBJ2-7; TRBD2 might be the D (5 bases). The CDR3 length is 14 residues. Germline-derived CDR1 and CDR2 are MGHDK and SYGVNS. Trimming removed 5 bases from V and 4 bases from J, with 15 bases in between. The CDR3 loop reads CASSPPSGRYEQYF. The DNA for the CDR3 is TGTGCCAGCAGTCCCCCCTCGGGGAGATACGAGCAGTACTTC.

The DNA of the CDR3 is TGTGCCAGCCGGCGCGAGCGGGAGGGCCTCGATGAGCAGTTCTTC. Residues: CASRREREGLDEQFF. V is TRBV18 and J is TRBJ2-1; 10 nucleotides match TRBD2. V lost 8 bases to trimming and J lost 8 bases; unmatched junction nucleotides: 12. The CDR3 is 15 residues long. Germline assignment: CDR1 KGHSH and CDR2 LQKENI.

The gene calls are TRBV3-1 (or the pseudogene TRBV3-2) and TRBJ2-5; D unresolved. The V end lost 0 bases, the J end lost 5 bases, and 13 bases lay between the germline ends. Per germline, CDR1 LGHDT and CDR2 YNNKEL (reference sequence). The CDR3 runs to 15 residues. The CDR3 protein is CASSQDFGSRETQYF. The DNA for the CDR3 is TGTGCCAGCAGCCAAGATTTCGGCTCTAGGGAGACCCAGTACTTC.

The rearrangement uses TRBV5-4 and TRBJ1-4; D is possibly TRBD1 (5 bases). Trimming cost V 0 bases and J 3 bases, with 9 bases left between them. The CDR3 is made up of 15 amino acids. Per the germline V gene, CDR1 is SGHNT and CDR2 is YYREEE (reference sequence). The CDR3 sequence is CASSLERGSNEKLFF. In DNA, the CDR3 is TGTGCCAGCAGCTTGGAGCGGGGCTCTAATGAAAAACTGTTTTTT. Using reference TRBV5-4 and TRBJ1-4 for the parts outside the CDR3, the full variable domain is ETGVTQSPTHLIKTRGQQVTLRCSSQSGHNTVSWYQQALGQGPQFIFQYYREEENGRGNFPPRFSGLQFPNYSSELNVNALELDDSALYLCASSLERGSNEKLFFGSGTQLSVL.

The chain couples TRBV29-1 to TRBJ1-5; 8 positions agree with TRBD1. The ends lost 4 bases at V and 4 bases at J; junction bases unmatched: 0. Germline-derived CDR1 and CDR2 are SQVTM and ANQGSEA. CDR3 length equals 12 residues. The CDR3 DNA is TGCAGCGTTGGGACAGGGAATCAGCCCCAGCATTTT. Translating it yields CSVGTGNQPQHF.

The J gene is TRBJ2-1, the V gene TRBV9; D unresolved. The V gene's germline CDR1 is SGDLS and CDR2 YYNGEE. This CDR3 region has 15 residues. Between the trimmed V and J ends, which lost 0 bases and 0 bases, there was a span of 7 bases. CDR3 protein: CASSVARRSYNEQFF. CDR3 nucleotide sequence: TGTGCCAGCAGCGTAGCGAGGCGCTCCTACAATGAGCAGTTCTTC.

The chain employs TRBV9 and TRBJ1-1; maybe TRBD1 (6 bases). Germline CDR1 and CDR2: SGDLS and YYNGEE. The V and J ends lost 3 bases and 1 base respectively, with 10 bases between them. This CDR3 region has 14 residues. The CDR3 protein is CASSAKTGNTEAFF. CDR3 sequence (DNA): TGTGCCAGCAGCGCGAAGACAGGGAACACTGAAGCTTTCTTT.

The table lists this clone with a few counts. The chain uses TRBV4-2 and TRBJ1-2; a weak D match, TRBD1 (5 bases). CDR1 and CDR2 (germline): LGHNA, YNFKEQ. V was trimmed by 1 base and J by 5 bases, leaving 14 bases between them. CDR3 length: 15 amino acids. Here the CDR3 DNA reads TGTGCCAGCAGCCAAGGGGAGGGGCAGGGTTATGGCTACACCTTC. It encodes CASSQGEGQGYGYTF.